A selection of T cell receptor beta chains follows, all from one sample in a study of T cells in Graves' hyperthyroidism and ophthalmopathy. TCRdb recomputed calls from the multiplex PCR reads with MiXCR, one row per CDR3 protein. The repertoire holds more than 350,000 distinct CDR3 sequences, roughly 15% seen once, with approximately 19% in the top ten. The source material was blood. The source is a woman in her sixties with Graves' ophthalmopathy. Both conserved end residues are part of each CDR3. A D gene is named only where the DNA matches it firmly. A row's size may be missing; if present it is once, few, many or a size class.

v_call	clone_size	j_call	d_call	cdr3_nt	cdr3_aa
TRBV18	many	TRBJ1-2	NA	TGTGCCAGCTCTCCCGGTAGAGCAAATAACTATGGCTACACCTTC	CASSPGRANNYGYTF
TRBV28	many	TRBJ2-3	NA	TGTGCCAGCAGTTTCCGGCTAGACACTAGCACAGATACGCAGTATTTT	CASSFRLDTSTDTQYF
TRBV10-1	many	TRBJ2-7	NA	TGCGCCAGCAGTGAAGTGGGACCCTACGAGCAGTACTTC	CASSEVGPYEQYF
TRBV29-1	NA	TRBJ2-3	NA	TGCAGCGTGGGGACTGGAGTCACAGATACGCAGTATTTT	CSVGTGVTDTQYF
TRBV7-7	many	TRBJ1-1	TRBD1	TGTGCCAGCAGCTTAGAACCGGACAGGGTCACTGAAGCTTTCTTT	CASSLEPDRVTEAFF
TRBV5-1	few	TRBJ2-3	TRBD2	TGCGCCAGCAGCTTGCGGTCTAGCGGAACTAGCACAGATACGCAGTATTTT	CASSLRSSGTSTDTQYF
TRBV4-1	few	TRBJ2-7	NA	TGCGCCAGCAGCCAAGATTTCAAGAAGGACATGTTCTACGAGCAGTACTTC	CASSQDFKKDMFYEQYF
TRBV29-1	NA	TRBJ2-7	TRBD2	TGCAGCGTTGAAGATCCGAAGCGGGAGGGCCTCTACGAGCAGTACTTC	CSVEDPKREGLYEQYF
TRBV10-3	many	TRBJ2-7	NA	TGTGCCACTTCAGGGACCACCTACGAGCAGTACTTC	CATSGTTYEQYF
TRBV28	many	TRBJ2-3	NA	TGTGCCAGCAGTCCTTTACTGGGTCCTAGCACAGATACGCAGTATTTT	CASSPLLGPSTDTQYF
TRBV7-6	NA	TRBJ2-1	TRBD2	TGTGCCAGCAGCCCATCCGTAGCGGGAGGGGACTACGAGCAGTTCTTC	CASSPSVAGGDYEQFF
TRBV5-1	few	TRBJ2-2	TRBD1	TGCGCCAGCAGCTCGTCCAAGACAGGGGTCGCCGGGGAGCTGTTTTTT	CASSSSKTGVAGELFF
TRBV5-1	many	TRBJ1-5	TRBD1	TGCGCCAGCAGCGTGGGGACAGGGCCGGATCAGCCCCAGCATTTT	CASSVGTGPDQPQHF
TRBV4-1	NA	TRBJ2-1	NA	TGCGCCAGCAGCCAACCCGGGACAAGCTCCTACAATGAGCAGTTCTTC	CASSQPGTSSYNEQFF
TRBV4-1	few	TRBJ2-5	NA	TGCGCCAGCAGCCAAGATCGGTTTTCCTACCAAGAGACCCAGTACTTC	CASSQDRFSYQETQYF
TRBV6-1	few	TRBJ2-3	NA	TGTGCCAGCAGTGATGGAGCGGGTAGCACAGATACGCAGTATTTT	CASSDGAGSTDTQYF
TRBV4-2	few	TRBJ2-7	NA	TGTGCCAGCAGCCAAGATAAGAGGGGAGGTGACGAGCAGTACTTC	CASSQDKRGGDEQYF
TRBV20-1	NA	TRBJ2-3	TRBD2	TGCAATGCTAGAATCTGGGGCGCGGGAGTAAAGGATACGCAGTATTTT	CNARIWGAGVKDTQYF
TRBV20-1	NA	TRBJ2-3	TRBD2	TGCAGTGCCAAGCCCCTCGGGGGCGGGGGGAGAAGCACAGATACGCAGTATTTT	CSAKPLGGGGRSTDTQYF
TRBV20-1	few	TRBJ2-1	TRBD2	TGCAGTGCGAGACTAGCGTCCACCTACAATGAGCAGTTCTTC	CSARLASTYNEQFF
TRBV5-5	many	TRBJ2-7	NA	TGTGCCAGCAGCTTAGGCGGATATAGCTCCTACGAGCAGTACTTC	CASSLGGYSSYEQYF
TRBV28	many	TRBJ2-7	NA	TGTGCCACCGTAAGGAGGGGTCTATACGAGCAGTACTTC	CATVRRGLYEQYF
TRBV5-6	many	TRBJ2-7	NA	TGTGCCAGCAGCTTGGGGGGGGCCACGTCCTACGAGCAGTACTTC	CASSLGGATSYEQYF
TRBV19	NA	TRBJ1-2	NA	TGTGCCAGTAGCAGGGACAACTTCTATGGCTACACCTTC	CASSRDNFYGYTF
TRBV24-1	many	TRBJ1-5	NA	TGTGCCACCAGTGACCCGGGACGGGGAGGCAATCAGCCCCAGCATTTT	CATSDPGRGGNQPQHF
TRBV6-1	few	TRBJ2-6	NA	TGTGCCAGCAGGTCGACAGTGGGCAGCTCTGGGGCCAACGTCCTGACTTTC	CASRSTVGSSGANVLTF
TRBV6-1	many	TRBJ2-1	TRBD2	TGTGCCAGCAGCCAGACTAGCCTGGGTAATGAGCAGTTCTTC	CASSQTSLGNEQFF
TRBV5-1	many	TRBJ2-3	TRBD1	TGCGCCAGCAGCGGCGGGGACAGGGGGCGTACAGATACGCAGTATTTT	CASSGGDRGRTDTQYF
TRBV19	NA	TRBJ2-5	TRBD2	TGTGCCAGTAGTACTAGCGGAGAAGAGACCCAGTACTTC	CASSTSGEETQYF
TRBV11-2	many	TRBJ2-7	TRBD2	TGTGCCAGCAGCTTAGATCGCCTAGCGGGACCCCCCAAGCAGTACTTC	CASSLDRLAGPPKQYF
TRBV18	NA	TRBJ2-2	NA	TGTGCCAGCTCACCCCGGGCCCAGAACACCGGGGAGCTGTTTTTT	CASSPRAQNTGELFF
TRBV5-1	NA	TRBJ1-1	NA	TGCGCCAGCCGATGGGGGGGTGTGAACACTGAAGCTTTCTTT	CASRWGGVNTEAFF
TRBV24-1	few	TRBJ2-3	NA	TGTGCCACCAGAGCCACAGGGTTCACAGATACGCAGTATTTT	CATRATGFTDTQYF